This T cell receptor (beta chain) originates from a study of blood T cell repertoires in COVID-19. Overall study context: Acute and convalescent COVID-19 samples came from the United States, Italy and Spain.

The protocol was immunoSEQ multiplex PCR, while the TCRdb copy is restricted to in-frame clones and leaves out a portion. The sample lists some 330,000 clones, about 89% occurring once. Trimming removed 5 bases from V and 11 bases from J, with 22 bases in between. CDR1 and CDR2 (germline): WNHNN, SYGVQD (reference sequence). The CDR3 spans 15 residues. Clinical histories supplied by participants themselves formed the basis of cohort assignment. The sample was PBMCs or T cells enriched from blood (not recorded which). This clonotype was obtained from a man in his forties in a cohort exposed to, infected with or recovered from COVID-19 (not recorded which). The rearrangement joins TRBV10-1 to TRBJ2-1; tentative D call: TRBD1 (6 bases). For the CDR3, the DNA is TGCGCCAGCAGTACCCATGAATTGGGGGCAGGGCAGCAGTTCTTC. Its protein is CASSTHELGAGQQFF.